Below, 13 T cell receptor beta chains from the same sample are listed, as sequenced in a study of OX40 agonist ivuxolimab in advanced cancers. Assay: immunoSEQ multiplex PCR; the TCRdb copy retains only in-frame clones and omits some. The sample includes over 100,000 clones, roughly 95% of them seen just once. Sequences were derived from CD4+ or CD8+ T cells sorted from blood, sampled in a trial of the OX40 agonist ivuxolimab. These receptors came from an adult with an advanced solid tumor such as melanoma, head and neck, liver or kidney cancer.

The V call is TRBV20-1, the J call TRBJ1-2; no clear D gene. Germline V CDR1 and CDR2: DFQATT, SNEGSKA (reference sequence). This CDR3 comprises 11 residues. V lost 8 bases to trimming and J lost 8 bases, with 15 bases between them. CDR3 DNA: TGCAGTATCTTTAGGGATTTCGGCTACACCTTC. It translates to CSIFRDFGYTF.

This clone was seen a single time. This chain links TRBV18 with TRBJ2-5; D not resolved. CDR3 length: 17 residues. Germline V gene data show CDR1 as KGHSH and CDR2 as LQKENI. Trimming pared 2 bases from V and 1 base from J, leaving 17 bases between. The CDR3 sequence is CASSPASVELGQETQYF. For the CDR3, the DNA is TGTGCCAGCTCACCAGCCTCGGTGGAATTGGGCCAAGAGACCCAGTACTTC. Full variable domain (remainder filled in from reference TRBV18 and TRBJ2-5): NAGVMQNPRHLVRRRGQEARLRCSPMKGHSHVYWYRQLPEEGLKFMVYLQKENIIDESGMPKERFSAEFPKEGPSILRIQQVVRGDSAAYFCASSPASVELGQETQYFGPGTRLLVL.

The V and J genes are TRBV28 and TRBJ2-3, with 11 bases matching TRBD2. V was clipped by 5 bases and J by 2 bases; unmatched bases: 12. CDR1 and CDR2 from the germline V gene are MDHEN and SYDVKM. The CDR3 has 18 amino acids. This chain's CDR3 is CASSPTSGLAVHTDTQYF. In DNA, the CDR3 is TGTGCCAGCAGTCCTACATCGGGACTAGCGGTACACACAGATACGCAGTATTTT.

The rearrangement uses TRBV2 and TRBJ1-1; D gene ambiguous. The CDR3 has 10 amino acids. Trimming shortened V by 7 bases and J by 6 bases, and 6 bases separated the two germline ends. The germline gives CDR1 SNHLY, CDR2 FYNNEI. The CDR3 is CASKEAEAFF. DNA of the CDR3: TGTGCCAGCAAAGAGGCTGAAGCTTTCTTT.

The chain has TRBV19 and TRBJ2-7; 14 bases match TRBD2. V gave up 4 bases and J gave up 6 bases; unmatched junction bases: 5. The CDR3 runs 15 residues. CDR1 LNHDA and CDR2 SQIVND come from the germline V gene (reference sequence). CDR3 nucleotide sequence: TGTGCCAGTAGTACCGGGACTAGCGGGAGATCCGAGCAGTACTTC. Translation gives CASSTGTSGRSEQYF.

The V and J genes are TRBV4-2 and TRBJ2-2; 7 bases match TRBD1. Germline CDR1 reads LGHNA; CDR2 reads YNFKEQ. J was trimmed by 1 base and V by 1 base; bases with no gene match: 3. This CDR3 spans 16 amino acids. DNA of the CDR3: TGTGCCAGCAGCCAAGGACAGGGTGGGAACACCGGGGAGCTGTTTTTT. Translated: CASSQGQGGNTGELFF.

This rearrangement joins TRBV5-5 to TRBJ1-5; D not certain. The CDR3 length is 15 residues. V was shortened by 1 base and J by 3 bases, with 11 bases between the two germline ends. Germline V CDR1 and CDR2: SGHKS, YYEKEE (reference sequence). In DNA form, the CDR3 reads TGTGCCAGCAGCTTGTACTCGGCGCCCAATCAGCCCCAGCATTTT. This sequence encodes CASSLYSAPNQPQHF.

V usage is TRBV9 and J usage is TRBJ1-2, with a weak D call TRBD1 (5 bases). There are 14 residues in the CDR3. The V gene lost 0 bases and the J gene lost 8 bases, with 14 bases spanning the gap. CDR1 SGDLS and CDR2 YYNGEE come from the germline V gene. The CDR3 DNA follows: TGTGCCAGCAGCGTAGGGTGGCAGGGATACGGCTACACCTTC. Protein: CASSVGWQGYGYTF. The full variable domain, in which reference TRBV9 and TRBJ1-2 provide the parts outside the CDR3, is DSGVTQTPKHLITATGQRVTLRCSPRSGDLSVYWYQQSLDQGLQFLIQYYNGEERAKGNILERFSAQQFPDLHSELNLSSLELGDSALYFCASSVGWQGYGYTFGSGTRLTVV.

This clone was seen once. This rearrangement joins TRBV19 to TRBJ2-1, with D possibly being TRBD1 (6 bases). The CDR3 totals 12 residues. Trimming took off 6 bases at V and 8 bases at J, with 11 bases between the two ends. Germline CDR1 and CDR2: LNHDA and SQIVND (reference sequence). CDR3: CASRGPGDEQFF. The CDR3 nucleotides read TGTGCCAGTAGGGGACCAGGGGATGAGCAGTTCTTC.

The rearrangement links TRBV6-5 to TRBJ2-6; a weak D match, TRBD2 (6 bases). Germline values: CDR1 MNHEY, CDR2 SVGAGI. V shed 9 bases and J shed 0 bases, with 12 bases lying between them. CDR3 size: 15 residues. DNA of the CDR3: TGTGCCAGTTCCCGGGAGTTCTCTGGGGCCAACGTCCTGACTTTC. This encodes CASSREFSGANVLTF.

This clone has only one observation. This chain joins TRBV28 and TRBJ2-3, with D tentatively TRBD2 (7 bases). Per the germline V gene, CDR1 is MDHEN and CDR2 is SYDVKM. Trimming stripped 2 bases from V and 0 bases from J, with 9 bases between. The CDR3 spans 15 residues. CDR3 in amino acids: CASSLGGASTDTQYF. As DNA, the CDR3 is TGTGCCAGCAGTTTAGGGGGGGCTAGCACAGATACGCAGTATTTT.

V is TRBV18 and J is TRBJ1-1, with 7 nucleotides matching TRBD1. This CDR3 has 14 amino acids. CDR1 KGHSH and CDR2 LQKENI come from the germline V gene. V lost 3 bases to trimming and J lost 1 base; unmatched junction nucleotides: 2. The CDR3 region is CASSPGQQNTEAFF. The CDR3 DNA reads as TGTGCCAGCTCACCGGGACAGCAGAACACTGAAGCTTTCTTT.

This chain joins TRBV15 and TRBJ2-6; 10 nucleotides align to TRBD1. Looked up from germline, CDR1 is LNHNV and CDR2 is YYDKDF (reference sequence). CDR3 size: 19 residues. The J segment lost 4 bases and the V segment lost 0 bases, leaving 9 bases of the junction unmatched. CDR3 sequence (DNA): TGTGCCACCAGCAGAGATCAGCGACAGGGGGCGGTGGGGGCCAACGTCCTGACTTTC. This encodes CATSRDQRQGAVGANVLTF. Full variable domain (missing parts from reference TRBV15 and TRBJ2-6): DAMVIQNPRYQVTQFGKPVTLSCSQTLNHNVMYWYQQKSSQAPKLLFHYYDKDFNNEADTPDNFQSRRPNTSFCFLDIRSPGLGDTAMYLCATSRDQRQGAVGANVLTFGAGSRLTVL.